Detailed here is one T cell receptor (beta chain). What it binds is not known. The data are from a study of beta chain features in type 1 diabetes. Study-wide context: Across the samples, about 110,000,000 sorted cells were examined in total.

The junction had 11 bases not matched to a gene; V was cut back by 3 bases and J by 1 base. Germline V CDR1 and CDR2: SQVTM, ANQGSEA. The CDR3 spans 16 residues. Findings of the study overall: TCRB repertoires of naive, central memory and Treg cells appeared more similar among patients than among healthy donors.

Of the isolated RNA, all was reverse transcribed, and so the sequenced material was expressed TCRB transcripts. The average output of naive, central memory and regulatory T cell samples was about 3.57 million reads. This table comes from immunoSEQ multiplex PCR, and its TCRdb copy is limited to in-frame clones, with some not included. The sample holds approximately 340,000 clones; about 14% are singletons and the top ten take roughly 0.017%. Markers CD45RO/CCR7/CD25/CD127/CD95/CD27 served to sort CD4+ naive, central memory, regulatory and stem cell-like memory cells. The clonotype originates from a young woman in good health. The specimen sequenced was naive CD4+ T cells from blood. The chain links TRBV29-1 to TRBJ2-5, with 7 bases aligning to TRBD2. The DNA of the CDR3 is TGCAGCGTTGATTTATTTAGGGCGGGAGTCCAAGAGACCCAGTACTTC. Translated: CSVDLFRAGVQETQYF.